This T cell receptor beta chain comes out of a study of blood T cell repertoires in COVID-19. Background on the study: From T cells, B-cell-depleted T cells, or PBMCs came the material, which was cDNA or gDNA.

V lost 0 bases, J lost 4 bases, and 7 bases stayed unmatched. This CDR3 is 16 amino acids long. In germline, CDR1 is ENHRY, CDR2 SYGVKD. Participant age was roughly 18 to 90 years, and participants resided in fewer than 30 US areas. Donors were grouped by their self-reported clinical history. Symptom resolution, clearance, or two negative PCRs marked donors in Cohort 3 as recovered. The table came from immunoSEQ multiplex PCR; TCRdb's copy has only in-frame clones and leaves some out. The data show 250,000 to 350,000 clones, 85% to 90% seen once. The material sequenced was PBMCs or T cells enriched from blood (not recorded which). The sequence came from a woman under 30 who had recovered from COVID-19. This chain links TRBV10-3 with TRBJ1-2; 8 bases are a match to TRBD1. CDR3 protein: CAISESSDRGLYGYTF. The CDR3 DNA follows: TGTGCCATCAGTGAGTCAAGTGACAGGGGCCTCTATGGCTACACCTTC.